These 19 T cell receptor beta chains were sequenced from one sample in a study of CD8 T cells in Susac syndrome. When the RNA was reverse transcribed, random hexamers were used with an input of roughly 0.45 to 1 ug. One entry per CDR3 protein, called by TCRdb with MiXCR from the immunoSEQ multiplex PCR reads. The sample carries a few hundred thousand distinct CDR3 sequences, 95% recorded once. Sequences were obtained from CD4+ T cells from PBMCs. The receptor source for this set is a human donor with multiple sclerosis.

J is TRBJ1-5 and V is TRBV30; 9 nucleotides agree with TRBD1. Germline V gene data show CDR1 as GTSNPN and CDR2 as SVGIG (reference sequence). The J segment lost 2 bases and the V segment lost 5 bases, leaving 7 bases of the junction unmatched. The CDR3 runs 15 residues. The DNA for the CDR3 is TGTGCCTGGCAGGCGGACAGGGGAGGCAATCAGCCCCAGCATTTT. Translating gives CAWQADRGGNQPQHF.

The DNA of the CDR3 is TGTGCCAGCAGCAAACCTGACAGGGAGGATGAGGGCTACACCTTC. Amino acid sequence: CASSKPDREDEGYTF. The chain is built from TRBV2 and TRBJ1-2, with 7 bases identical to TRBD1. After removal of 6 bases from V and 8 bases from J, the junction contained 15 bases not matched to a gene. Germline V gene sequence: CDR1 SNHLY, CDR2 FYNNEI. The CDR3 extends over 15 amino acids.

The rearrangement links TRBV18 to TRBJ1-1; D not certain. The germline V gene encodes CDR1 KGHSH and CDR2 LQKENI. Trimming pared 0 bases from V and 0 bases from J, leaving 5 bases between. This CDR3 is 14 amino acids long. The CDR3 is CASSPPGMNTEAFF. CDR3 DNA sequence: TGTGCCAGCTCACCACCAGGGATGAACACTGAAGCTTTCTTT.

The gene calls are TRBV7-2 and TRBJ1-1; D remains ambiguous. Germline-derived CDR1 and CDR2 are SGHTA and FQGNSA. The length of the CDR3 is 15 residues. V lost 1 base and J 1 base, leaving 10 bases between the germline ends. The CDR3 loop reads CASSLEVGRNTEAFF. The CDR3 DNA is TGTGCCAGCAGCTTAGAGGTAGGGCGGAACACTGAAGCTTTCTTT. Full variable domain (outside the CDR3, taken from reference TRBV7-2 and TRBJ1-1): GAGVSQSPSNKVTEKGKDVELRCDPISGHTALYWYRQSLGQGLEFLIYFQGNSAPDKSGLPSDRFSAERTGGSVSTLTIQRTQQEDSAVYLCASSLEVGRNTEAFFGQGTRLTVV.

The chain uses TRBV29-1 and TRBJ1-1; 7 bases match TRBD1. The CDR3 totals 13 residues. CDR1 and CDR2 (germline): SQVTM, ANQGSEA. The trim removed 8 bases at V and 4 bases at J, leaving 10 bases unmatched. CDR3 sequence reads: CSPTGAPGTEAFF. CDR3 bases: TGCAGCCCAACAGGGGCCCCTGGCACTGAAGCTTTCTTT.

This clonotype turned up a few times. The chain uses TRBV30 and TRBJ1-5, with D hard to call. Germline CDR1 GTSNPN, CDR2 SVGIG (reference sequence). The CDR3 runs 13 residues. Trimming removed 4 bases from V and 3 bases from J, with 10 bases in between. Here the CDR3 reads CAWTARNNQPQHF. The DNA of the CDR3 is TGTGCCTGGACAGCCCGAAACAATCAGCCCCAGCATTTT.

The rearrangement joins TRBV12-5 to TRBJ2-7; perhaps TRBD2 as D (5 bases). Germline V gene data show CDR1 as LGHNT and CDR2 as FRNRAP. V dropped 2 bases and J dropped 0 bases, with 8 bases sitting between them. This CDR3 is built from 14 residues. In nucleotides, the CDR3 is TGTGCTAGTGGTTTGCGGGGTCTCTCCTACGAGCAGTACTTC. Translated: CASGLRGLSYEQYF.

This chain connects TRBV6-2 or TRBV6-3 to TRBJ2-3, with D possibly TRBD2 on 5 matching bases. Per the germline V gene, CDR1 is MNHEY and CDR2 is SVGEGT. Trimming stripped 2 bases from V and 4 bases from J, with 13 bases between. The CDR3 consists of 15 residues. CDR3: CASSYGSSRSDTQYF. Here the CDR3 DNA reads TGTGCCAGCAGTTACGGGTCTAGCAGGTCAGATACGCAGTATTTT.

The chain combines TRBV25-1 with TRBJ2-5, with 9 positions matching TRBD1. V gave up 4 bases and J gave up 3 bases; unmatched junction bases: 9. From germline, CDR1 is MGHDK and CDR2 SYGVNS. This CDR3 contains 16 residues. The CDR3 sequence is CASSAAGTGWKETQYF. CDR3 nucleotide sequence: TGTGCCAGCAGTGCCGCCGGGACAGGGTGGAAAGAGACCCAGTACTTC.

This rearrangement joins TRBV5-4 to TRBJ1-5; D might be TRBD1 (6 bases). CDR1 SGHNT and CDR2 YYREEE come from the germline V gene (reference sequence). This CDR3 is 14 amino acids long. Trimming removed 3 bases from V and 3 bases from J, with 10 bases in between. As DNA, the CDR3 is TGTGCCAGCAGCTCTACAGGGCCCAATCAGCCCCAGCATTTT. Protein sequence: CASSSTGPNQPQHF.

The chain has TRBV4-2 and TRBJ1-1; tentatively, D is TRBD1 (5 bases). Deletions cut 3 bases from V and 3 bases from J, with 11 bases between. The CDR3 loop spans 14 amino acids. Germline CDR1 and CDR2: LGHNA and YNFKEQ. In DNA, the CDR3 is TGTGCCAGCAGCCATTCGGGGGGGGACACTGAAGCTTTCTTT. This codes for CASSHSGGDTEAFF.

The chain carries TRBV20-1 and TRBJ2-3, with 9 bases that match TRBD2. V was pared by 3 bases and J by 3 bases, with 4 bases of the junction left unmatched. Germline V gene data show CDR1 as DFQATT and CDR2 as SNEGSKA (reference sequence). The CDR3 extends over 14 amino acids. The CDR3 sequence is CSASSLAGTDTQYF. The CDR3 nucleotides are TGCAGTGCTAGTAGCCTAGCGGGAACAGATACGCAGTATTTT.

The rearrangement links TRBV20-1 to TRBJ2-5, with a tentative D call TRBD2 (5 bases). V was clipped by 0 bases and J by 7 bases, with 18 bases between them. The V gene's germline CDR1 is DFQATT and CDR2 SNEGSKA (reference sequence). The CDR3 has 15 residues. The CDR3 protein is CSARDMRVAGGTQYF. In DNA, the CDR3 is TGCAGTGCTAGAGATATGAGGGTGGCGGGTGGGACCCAGTACTTC.

The chain is built from TRBV20-1 and TRBJ2-3, with 11 bases that match TRBD2. With 4 bases clipped from V and 5 bases from J, the junction kept 2 bases outside the gene matches. The V gene's germline CDR1 is DFQATT and CDR2 SNEGSKA (reference sequence). The CDR3 is 13 residues long. Here the CDR3 DNA reads TGCAGTGCTAAACTAGCGGGAGTAGATACGCAGTATTTT. Protein product: CSAKLAGVDTQYF.

This clonotype was picked up one time. V usage is TRBV14 and J usage is TRBJ2-1, with unresolved D. The germline V and J ends were trimmed by 2 bases and 7 bases, with 3 bases remaining between them. CDR3 length: 11 amino acids. Germline loops: CDR1 SGHDN, CDR2 FVKESK. CDR3 loop: CASSQFNEQFF. Written as DNA, the CDR3 is TGTGCCAGCAGCCAATTTAATGAGCAGTTCTTC.

CDR3 DNA: TGTGCCAGCAGCACAGGGGCAGGGGCCTACGAGCAGTACTTC. Translation gives CASSTGAGAYEQYF. The rearrangement joins TRBV4-2 to TRBJ2-7; 7 nucleotides line up with TRBD1. The CDR3 is made up of 14 amino acids. The germline V gene has CDR1 LGHNA and CDR2 YNFKEQ. V lost 5 bases to trimming and J lost 2 bases; unmatched junction nucleotides: 6.

The rearrangement uses TRBV15 and TRBJ2-7, with 9 nucleotides matching TRBD2. Germline-derived CDR1 and CDR2 are LNHNV and YYDKDF (reference sequence). The CDR3 is 16 residues long. Losses at the gene ends were 2 bases for V and 7 bases for J; bases not matched to a gene: 12. The DNA of the CDR3 is TGTGCCACCAGCAGATCCGGGACTAGCTCAGCCCGGGAGCAGTACTTC. Residues: CATSRSGTSSAREQYF.

The chain couples TRBV19 to TRBJ2-7; 9 nucleotides align to TRBD1. The CDR3 has 14 residues. Germline-derived CDR1 and CDR2 are LNHDA and SQIVND (reference sequence). V gave up 5 bases and J gave up 5 bases; unmatched junction bases: 7. The CDR3 DNA reads TGTGCCAGTAGTCGGACAGGGGTCTTGAACGAGCAGTACTTC. Its protein product is CASSRTGVLNEQYF.

The genes are TRBV6-2 or TRBV6-3 and TRBJ2-1, with D maybe TRBD2 (5 bases). Trimming pared 4 bases from V and 0 bases from J, leaving 13 bases between. This CDR3 region has 16 residues. Germline loops: CDR1 MNHEY, CDR2 SVGEGT. CDR3 sequence reads: CASSSPGSGSYNEQFF. Here the CDR3 DNA reads TGTGCCAGCAGTTCCCCGGGGAGTGGCTCCTACAATGAGCAGTTCTTC.